This T cell receptor beta chain was observed in a study of blood T cell repertoires in COVID-19. On the study more broadly: Samples of COVID-19 (acute and convalescent) were obtained from the United States, Italy and Spain. Sample material is recorded as cDNA or gDNA derived from T cells, B-cell-depleted T cells, or PBMCs.

Per the study methods: Counts of nucleated cells, estimated from reference gene primer amplification, were obtained. The protocol was immunoSEQ multiplex PCR, while the TCRdb copy is restricted to in-frame clones and leaves out a portion. V and J calls and clone size are as listed in that table; D and trimming were resolved from the DNA. The table has under 250,000 clones, about 86% seen once. This clone was counted a few times. The CDR3 has 14 residues. V lost 3 bases, J lost 6 bases, and 13 bases lay in between. CDR1 is KGHDR and CDR2 is SFDVKD in the germline V gene. The sequence derives from a man in his forties with active or convalescent COVID-19. The chain recombines TRBV24-1 with TRBJ1-2, with D tentatively TRBD1 (6 bases). Sequenced sample: peripheral blood. The CDR3 nucleotides read TGTGCCACCAGTGATCCCGGCAGGGGCGATGGCTACACCTTC. This encodes CATSDPGRGDGYTF.